This entry lists 27 T cell receptor beta chains sequenced from one sample in a study of patients and donors after allogeneic stem cell transplantation. TCRdb reprocessed the RT-PCR reads via MiXCR and lists one record per CDR3 protein. The data show 85,000 to 90,000 distinct CDR3 sequences, roughly 48% seen once. The sequenced sample consisted of blood, either unsorted or a sorted T cell fraction (not recorded which). All receptors come from a human donor who was either an allogeneic HSCT recipient or a stem cell or donor lymphocyte infusion donor (not recorded which). It is not recorded whose cells these are; they may come from a transplant donor.

This chain uses TRBV5-1 with TRBJ1-1; D gene unclear. Trimming pared 0 bases from V and 1 base from J, leaving 7 bases between. This CDR3 is built from 14 residues. CDR1 and CDR2 from the germline V gene are SGHRS and YFSETQ. Here the CDR3 DNA reads TGCGCCAGCAGCTTGGGCCAGACGAACACTGAAGCTTTCTTT. Protein product: CASSLGQTNTEAFF.

This clonotype was counted only a few times. The chain has TRBV20-1 and TRBJ1-1; D gene unclear. There are 11 residues in the CDR3. V shed 1 base and J shed 7 bases, with 7 bases lying between them. Germline V gives CDR1 DFQATT, CDR2 SNEGSKA (reference sequence). CDR3 DNA sequence: TGCAGTGCTAGAGGCTGGAATGAAGCTTTCTTT. It yields the protein CSARGWNEAFF.

The chain joins TRBV20-1 to TRBJ2-7; D ambiguous. This CDR3 region has 13 residues. Germline CDR1 reads DFQATT; CDR2 reads SNEGSKA (reference sequence). V lost 6 bases to trimming and J lost 5 bases, with 17 bases between them. The chain's CDR3 is CSAPVLGSDEQYF. The DNA of the CDR3 is TGCAGTGCGCCGGTCCTAGGTTCCGACGAGCAGTACTTC.

This rearrangement joins TRBV4-3 to TRBJ2-7; D possibly corresponds to TRBD1 (5 bases). Germline CDR1 and CDR2: LGHNA and YSLEER. Trimming left V 4 bases short and J 4 bases short, with 14 bases between. This CDR3 has 14 amino acids. This chain's CDR3 is CASSPRGQGYEQYF. The CDR3 bases are TGCGCCAGCAGCCCAAGGGGCCAGGGTTACGAGCAGTACTTC.

The V and J genes are TRBV15 and TRBJ2-2, with no clear D. The CDR3 has 15 amino acids. The germline V gene encodes CDR1 LNHNV and CDR2 YYDKDF (reference sequence). Trimming shortened V by 0 bases and J by 4 bases, and 9 bases separated the two germline ends. The CDR3 sequence is CATSRDFNPTGELFF. DNA for the CDR3: TGTGCCACCAGCAGAGATTTTAACCCCACCGGGGAGCTGTTTTTT.

This clonotype has only a few counts. The genes are TRBV6-5 and TRBJ1-2; weak D call: TRBD1 (5 bases). The V gene lost 2 bases and the J gene lost 0 bases, with 16 bases spanning the gap. The CDR3 has 17 residues. Germline lookup yields CDR1 MNHEY and CDR2 SVGAGI. DNA for the CDR3: TGTGCCAGCAGTTACGGCTTCGGGACGCTTGCTAACTATGGCTACACCTTC. Its translation: CASSYGFGTLANYGYTF.

The chain has TRBV7-8 and TRBJ2-3; 15 bases align to TRBD2. Germline CDR1 is SGHVS and CDR2 is FQNEAQ. Trimming removed 4 bases from V and 4 bases from J; junction bases left unmatched: 9. The CDR3 has 18 residues. DNA for the CDR3: TGTGCCAGCAGCTCTTGGACTAGCGGGAGGGCCGGGGCAGATACGCAGTATTTT. Protein sequence: CASSSWTSGRAGADTQYF.

The rearrangement links TRBV6-6 to TRBJ1-5; possibly TRBD1 for D (5 bases). V was pared by 0 bases and J by 5 bases, with 11 bases between. Germline V gene sequence: CDR1 MNHNY, CDR2 SVGAGI (reference sequence). The CDR3 runs 15 residues. CDR3 sequence: CASSYSRQQDQPQHF. The CDR3 bases are TGTGCCAGCAGTTACTCCCGACAGCAGGATCAGCCCCAGCATTTT.

The chain carries TRBV3-1 and TRBJ1-1; TRBD1 might be the D (5 bases). This CDR3 spans 16 amino acids. Germline V CDR1 and CDR2: LGHDT, YNNKEL (reference sequence). V shed 4 bases and J shed 6 bases, with 21 bases lying between them. CDR3 DNA sequence: TGTGCCAGCAGCCGCGGAGGGGCGACTCGCTCCCCTGAAGCTTTCTTT. This encodes CASSRGGATRSPEAFF.

This clonotype has just a few counts. This chain uses TRBV6-5 with TRBJ1-5; 11 nucleotides line up with TRBD1. The CDR3 has 15 residues. Losses at the gene ends were 6 bases for V and 4 bases for J; bases not matched to a gene: 5. CDR1 is MNHEY, CDR2 SVGAGI, per germline. The CDR3 reads CASRPRDRGNQPQHF. In DNA form, the CDR3 reads TGTGCCAGCAGGCCCCGGGACAGGGGGAATCAGCCCCAGCATTTT.

The chain links TRBV6-2 or TRBV6-3 to TRBJ1-5; no definite D call. Germline V gives CDR1 MNHEY, CDR2 SVGEGT. With 4 bases removed from V and 4 bases from J, the gap between germline ends came to 5 bases. The CDR3 has 12 amino acids. The CDR3 coding sequence is TGTGCCAGCAGTTTACGGAATCAGCCCCAGCATTTT. Amino acids: CASSLRNQPQHF.

This chain joins TRBV28 and TRBJ1-1; no clear D gene. V was cut by 3 bases and J by 0 bases, with 8 bases left in between. This CDR3 region has 14 residues. From germline, CDR1 is MDHEN and CDR2 SYDVKM. The CDR3 sequence: CASSLARMNTEAFF. CDR3 DNA: TGTGCCAGCAGTTTGGCCAGGATGAACACTGAAGCTTTCTTT.

The chain carries TRBV6-2 or TRBV6-3 and TRBJ1-6; D ambiguous. The CDR3 is made up of 13 amino acids. Between the trimmed V and J ends, which lost 6 bases and 10 bases, there was a span of 13 bases. Per germline, CDR1 MNHEY and CDR2 SVGEGT. CDR3 sequence reads: CASSLLEGSPLHF. CDR3 in DNA: TGTGCCAGCAGCTTGTTAGAAGGATCACCCCTCCACTTT.

The genes are TRBV25-1 and TRBJ1-2; maybe TRBD1 (6 bases). Germline CDR1 is MGHDK and CDR2 is SYGVNS. The CDR3 length is 14 residues. Trimming took off 2 bases at V and 5 bases at J, with 12 bases between the two ends. The CDR3 is CASSEPGVGYGYTF. Here the CDR3 DNA reads TGTGCCAGCAGTGAACCAGGGGTTGGGTATGGCTACACCTTC.

This clonotype was recorded a few times. The CDR3, as DNA: TGCGCCAGCAGCCCTGGGACAGGGGAAAACTATGGCTACACCTTC. This encodes CASSPGTGENYGYTF. This chain links TRBV5-1 with TRBJ1-2, with 10 positions matching TRBD1. The J segment lost 2 bases and the V segment lost 4 bases, leaving 5 bases of the junction unmatched. Germline CDR1 and CDR2: SGHRS and YFSETQ. The CDR3 has 15 amino acids.

The chain joins TRBV12-3 or TRBV12-4 to TRBJ1-5; D remains unclear. This CDR3 is built from 15 residues. The V end was cut by 3 bases, the J end by 4 bases, with 13 bases between. CDR3 sequence (DNA): TGTGCCAGCAGTTTTTTGGGCGGAAAGAATCAGCCCCAGCATTTT. Amino acids: CASSFLGGKNQPQHF.

In its sample, this clonotype was seen once. The chain is built from TRBV27 and TRBJ1-2; D not resolved. CDR3 size: 13 residues. Deletions cut 5 bases from V and 1 base from J, with 8 bases between. The germline gives CDR1 MNHEY, CDR2 SMNVEV (reference sequence). CDR3 sequence (DNA): TGTGCCAGCAGTATGAGTCTTAACTATGGCTACACCTTC. This gives the protein CASSMSLNYGYTF.

The chain is built from TRBV3-1 and TRBJ1-4, with D uncertain. The germline V and J ends were trimmed by 4 bases and 4 bases, with 13 bases remaining between them. This CDR3 comprises 15 residues. Germline V gene sequence: CDR1 LGHDT, CDR2 YNNKEL (reference sequence). The CDR3 sequence: CASSRFLGLNEKLFF. The CDR3 bases are TGTGCCAGCAGCCGTTTCCTGGGCCTTAATGAAAAACTGTTTTTT.

The chain has TRBV20-1 and TRBJ2-5; D not certain. V gave up 1 base and J gave up 2 bases, with 8 bases separating them. The CDR3 extends over 13 amino acids. Per the germline V gene, CDR1 is DFQATT and CDR2 is SNEGSKA (reference sequence). CDR3 nucleotides: TGCAGTGCTAGAGGAGTAGAACAAGAGACCCAGTACTTC. It yields the protein CSARGVEQETQYF.

This clonotype has more than one count but fewer than ten. The CDR3: CASSVGDNNQPQHF. The CDR3 bases are TGTGCCAGCAGCGTAGGGGACAACAATCAGCCCCAGCATTTT. The rearrangement uses TRBV9 and TRBJ1-5; possible D gene TRBD1, 6 bases. V was trimmed by 0 bases and J by 3 bases, leaving 7 bases between them. This CDR3 contains 14 residues. Germline V lookup: CDR1 SGDLS, CDR2 YYNGEE.

The chain couples TRBV12-3 or TRBV12-4 to TRBJ1-5, with D possibly TRBD1 on 6 matching bases. The CDR3 covers 15 residues. Trimming removed 1 base from V and 6 bases from J, with 13 bases in between. The DNA of the CDR3 is TGTGCCAGCAGTTTAGGAGAGTGGGGGCGTCAGCCCCAGCATTTT. Translated, it gives CASSLGEWGRQPQHF.

The chain joins TRBV9 to TRBJ1-2; 8 positions agree with TRBD1. The CDR3 is made up of 15 amino acids. Germline CDR1 and CDR2: SGDLS and YYNGEE. V was clipped by 4 bases and J by 4 bases; unmatched bases: 9. CDR3 DNA: TGTGCCAGCAGCCAAACGACAGGGGAGCCCTATGGCTACACCTTC. It specifies CASSQTTGEPYGYTF. Looking up the rest from reference TRBV9 and TRBJ1-2 gives the full variable domain: DSGVTQTPKHLITATGQRVTLRCSPRSGDLSVYWYQQSLDQGLQFLIQYYNGEERAKGNILERFSAQQFPDLHSELNLSSLELGDSALYFCASSQTTGEPYGYTFGSGTRLTVV.

This CDR3 is CASSLSGRPSYEQYF. The CDR3 DNA sequence: TGTGCCAGCAGTTTATCTGGTCGCCCGTCCTACGAGCAGTACTTC. V gene TRBV27 combines with J gene TRBJ2-7; no definite D call. The V end lost 0 bases, the J end lost 1 base, and 10 bases lay between the germline ends. Germline V gene lookup returns CDR1 MNHEY and CDR2 SMNVEV (reference sequence). There are 15 residues in the CDR3.

The CDR3 region has the DNA TGTGCCACCAGCAGAGACAGATTTGAGGCTTTCTTT. Translating gives CATSRDRFEAFF. V gene TRBV15 combines with J gene TRBJ1-1, with D hard to call. The CDR3 covers 12 residues. Germline lookup yields CDR1 LNHNV and CDR2 YYDKDF (reference sequence). Trimming removed 0 bases at V and 11 bases at J, with 10 bases between.

The chain uses TRBV12-3 or TRBV12-4 and TRBJ1-1; tentative D call: TRBD1 (6 bases). The CDR3 is 17 residues long. V was clipped by 1 base and J by 5 bases, with 20 bases between them. The CDR3 DNA reads TGTGCCAGCAGTTTAGTATTAAGTCAGGGAAGGGGGACTGAAGCTTTCTTT. Translation: CASSLVLSQGRGTEAFF.

This chain connects TRBV12-3 or TRBV12-4 to TRBJ1-2; possible D gene TRBD1, 6 bases. Between the trimmed V and J ends, which lost 2 bases and 2 bases, there was a span of 9 bases. The CDR3 totals 14 residues. This CDR3 reads CASSLSGTNYGYTF. CDR3 coding DNA: TGTGCCAGCAGTTTATCAGGGACAAACTATGGCTACACCTTC.

CDR3 loop: CASSSPRGGRESETQYF. The CDR3 coding sequence is TGTGCCAGCAGTTCCCCCCGAGGGGGACGTGAATCGGAGACCCAGTACTTC. The V and J genes are TRBV6-6 and TRBJ2-5, with D possibly matching TRBD1 (6 bases). The CDR3 runs to 17 residues. Trimming left V 4 bases short and J 5 bases short, with 23 bases between. Germline V CDR1 and CDR2: MNHNY, SVGAGI (reference sequence).